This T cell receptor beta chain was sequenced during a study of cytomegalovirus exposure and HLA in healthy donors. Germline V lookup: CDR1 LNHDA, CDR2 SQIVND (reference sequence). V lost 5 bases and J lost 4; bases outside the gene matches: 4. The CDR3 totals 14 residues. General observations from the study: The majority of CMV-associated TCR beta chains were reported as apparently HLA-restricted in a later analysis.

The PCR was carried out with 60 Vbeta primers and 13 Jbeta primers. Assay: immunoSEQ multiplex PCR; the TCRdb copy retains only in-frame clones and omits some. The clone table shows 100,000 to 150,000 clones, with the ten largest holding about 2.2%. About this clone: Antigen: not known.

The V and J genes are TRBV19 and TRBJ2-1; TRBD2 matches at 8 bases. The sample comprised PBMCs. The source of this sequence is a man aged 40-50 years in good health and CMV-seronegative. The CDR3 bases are TGTGCCAGTAGTTCCAGCGGGAGTTACAATGAGCAGTTCTTC. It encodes CASSSSGSYNEQFF.